This T cell receptor (beta chain) was identified during a study of neoadjuvant anti-PD-1 for oral cavity cancer. As for the study in general: Patients mostly received three to four biweekly nivolumab doses at 3 mg/kg before surgery. Findings of the study overall: After neoadjuvant nivolumab, PBMC T cell clonality was significantly higher in non-responders than responders.

PBMCs were not maintained or expanded in culture before analysis. In the case of this clone: Antigen unknown.

V gave up 4 bases and J gave up 3 bases, with 13 bases separating them. This CDR3 is 15 amino acids long. Germline lookup yields CDR1 MDHEN and CDR2 SYDVKM. Six replicates per PBMC sample, mostly from roughly 0.45 ug of genomic DNA. The protocol was immunoSEQ multiplex PCR, while the TCRdb copy is restricted to in-frame clones and leaves out a portion. This sample has 11,000 to 15,000 clones, with roughly 74% found just once. Sample: PBMCs, taken before nivolumab (anti-PD-1) treatment. The chain uses TRBV28 and TRBJ1-3, with D possibly TRBD1 on 5 matching bases. The sequence was collected from a person between 35 and 79 years old with oral cavity squamous cell carcinoma. For the CDR3, the DNA is TGTGCCAGCAGTTCCTCCGACAGACTTGGAAACACCATATATTTT. Its translation is CASSSSDRLGNTIYF.